This T cell receptor beta chain was observed in a study of blood T cells in healthy people across ages. V lost 5 bases to trimming and J lost 2 bases; unmatched junction nucleotides: 7. Germline loops: CDR1 DFQATT, CDR2 SNEGSKA (reference sequence). The CDR3 spans 15 residues. A second PCR of 7 to 11 cycles used a sample-barcoded 5' primer and a J-beta primer mix. TCRdb itself ran the 5' RACE reads through MiXCR, one entry per CDR3 protein. The data hold about 650,000 distinct CDR3 sequences, with approximately 52% observed a single time. The sequenced material came from blood. The TCR comes from a woman older than 75 in good health. This chain links TRBV20-1 with TRBJ2-3, with 10 bases identical to TRBD2. The CDR3 bases are TGCAGTGCTCAGATCGGGACTAGCGCCACAGATACGCAGTATTTT. Its protein product is CSAQIGTSATDTQYF.